The source of this TCR beta chain is a study of beta chain features in type 1 diabetes. A remark on this clone: The target antigen is unknown.

Expressed TCRB transcripts got sequenced, as all isolated RNA was reverse transcribed. Clones were sequenced by immunoSEQ multiplex PCR, and TCRdb holds only the in-frame ones, with some missing. The data show 150,000 or so clones, roughly 65% seen once. Findings and limits, study-wide: Moderate yet significant TCRB CDR3 shortening was seen in Type 1 diabetes patients in all four CD4+ subsets. Insertions were fewer and deletions more numerous at VDJ junctions in type 1 diabetes patients.

V lost 3 bases and J lost 16, with 23 bases in between. The CDR3 consists of 14 residues. Germline V gene lookup returns CDR1 SGDLS and CDR2 YYNGEE. The sequenced material came from naive CD4+ T cells from blood. The receptor comes from a man aged 30 to 45 with type 1 diabetes. The J gene is TRBJ2-1, the V gene TRBV9; D is unclear. The CDR3 sequence is CASSAFNMGSPFFF. The CDR3 DNA is TGTGCCAGCAGCGCTTTCAATATGGGCAGTCCCTTCTTCTTC.